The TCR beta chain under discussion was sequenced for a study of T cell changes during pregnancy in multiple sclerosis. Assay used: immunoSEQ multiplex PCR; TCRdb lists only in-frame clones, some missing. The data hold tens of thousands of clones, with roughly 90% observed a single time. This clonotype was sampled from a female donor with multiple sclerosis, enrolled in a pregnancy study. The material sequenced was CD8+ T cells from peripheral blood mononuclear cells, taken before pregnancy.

The CDR3 DNA follows: TGTGCCAGCAGCTCCCAGGGGCCTCTATACGAGCAGTACTTC. It specifies CASSSQGPLYEQYF. The chain is built from TRBV7-6 and TRBJ2-7, with TRBD1 as a possible D gene (6 bases). The CDR3 totals 14 residues. V dropped 4 bases and J dropped 4 bases, with 14 bases sitting between them. Germline CDR1 is SGHVS and CDR2 is FNYEAQ.